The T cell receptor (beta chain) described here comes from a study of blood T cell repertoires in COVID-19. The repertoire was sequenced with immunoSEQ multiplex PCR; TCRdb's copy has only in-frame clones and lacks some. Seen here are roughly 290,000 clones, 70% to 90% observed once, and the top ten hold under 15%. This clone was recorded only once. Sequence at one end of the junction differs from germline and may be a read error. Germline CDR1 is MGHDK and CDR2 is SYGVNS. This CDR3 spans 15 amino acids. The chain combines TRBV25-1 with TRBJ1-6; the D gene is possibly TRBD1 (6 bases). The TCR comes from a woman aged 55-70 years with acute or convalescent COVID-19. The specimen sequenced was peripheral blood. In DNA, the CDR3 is TGTGCCAGCAATGAACGGGGCAGGGGTAGCTCACCCCTCCACTTT. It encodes CASNERGRGSSPLHF.